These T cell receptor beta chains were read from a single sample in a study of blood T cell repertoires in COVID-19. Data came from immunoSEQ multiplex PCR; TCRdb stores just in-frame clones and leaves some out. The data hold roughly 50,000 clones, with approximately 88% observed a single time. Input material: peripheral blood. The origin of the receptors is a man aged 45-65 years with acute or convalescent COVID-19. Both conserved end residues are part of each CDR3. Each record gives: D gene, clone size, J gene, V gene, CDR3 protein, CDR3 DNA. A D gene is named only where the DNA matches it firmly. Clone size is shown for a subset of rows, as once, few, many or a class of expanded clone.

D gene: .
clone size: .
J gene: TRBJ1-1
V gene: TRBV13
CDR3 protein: CASSSYGTEAFF
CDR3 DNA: TGTGCCAGCAGCTCATACGGGACTGAAGCTTTCTTT

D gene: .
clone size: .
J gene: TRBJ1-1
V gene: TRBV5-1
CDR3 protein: CASSFPGERTEAFF
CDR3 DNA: TGCGCCAGCAGCTTTCCAGGGGAGCGCACTGAAGCTTTCTTT

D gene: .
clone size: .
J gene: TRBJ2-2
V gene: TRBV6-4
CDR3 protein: CASSEQGPGELFF
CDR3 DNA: TGTGCCAGCAGTGAACAGGGTCCCGGGGAGCTGTTTTTT

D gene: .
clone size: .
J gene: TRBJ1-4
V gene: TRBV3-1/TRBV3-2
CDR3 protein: CASSQIFRTRNDATNEKLFF
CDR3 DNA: TGTGCCAGCAGCCAAATATTTAGGACACGGAACGATGCAACTAATGAAAAACTGTTTTTT

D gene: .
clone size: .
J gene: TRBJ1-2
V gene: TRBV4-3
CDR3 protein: CASSQTTNYGYTF
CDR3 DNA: TGCGCCAGCAGCCAAACTACTAACTATGGCTACACCTTC

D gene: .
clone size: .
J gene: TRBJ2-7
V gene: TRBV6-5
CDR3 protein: CASSYTTGSYEQYF
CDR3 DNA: TGTGCCAGCAGTTATACTACAGGGAGCTACGAGCAGTACTTC

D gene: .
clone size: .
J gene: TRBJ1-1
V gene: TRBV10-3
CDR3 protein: CAMSRDTTNTEAFF
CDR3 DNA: TGTGCCATGTCCCGGGACACGACGAACACTGAAGCTTTCTTT

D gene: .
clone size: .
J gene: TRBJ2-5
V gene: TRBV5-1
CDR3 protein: CASSFASVRGETQYF
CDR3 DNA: TGCGCCAGCAGTTTTGCCAGCGTCAGGGGAGAGACCCAGTACTTC

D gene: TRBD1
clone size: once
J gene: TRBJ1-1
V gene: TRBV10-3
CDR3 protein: CAISDREGTEAFF
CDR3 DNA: TGTGCCATCAGCGACAGGGAAGGCACTGAAGCTTTCTTT

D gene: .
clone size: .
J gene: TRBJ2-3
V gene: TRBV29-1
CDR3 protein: CSAVGLVSTSTDTQYF
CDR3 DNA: TGCAGCGCCGTTGGTTTGGTGTCAACTAGCACAGATACGCAGTATTTT

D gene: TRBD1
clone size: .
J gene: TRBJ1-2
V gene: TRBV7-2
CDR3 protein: CASSMGQGGYGYTF
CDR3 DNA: TGTGCCAGCAGCATGGGACAGGGAGGCTATGGCTACACCTTC

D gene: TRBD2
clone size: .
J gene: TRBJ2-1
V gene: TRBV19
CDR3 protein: CASSRSSLAHAWNEQFF
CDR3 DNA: TGTGCCAGTAGTAGATCCTCACTAGCGCACGCCTGGAATGAGCAGTTCTTC

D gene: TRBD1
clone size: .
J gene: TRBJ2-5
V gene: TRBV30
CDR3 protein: CAWSATGTGFMTQYF
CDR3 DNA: TGTGCCTGGAGTGCAACGGGGACAGGATTTATGACCCAGTACTTC

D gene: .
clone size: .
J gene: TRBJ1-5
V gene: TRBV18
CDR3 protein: CASSPPSAGALNSNQPQHF
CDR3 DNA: TGTGCCAGCTCACCACCGTCGGCAGGGGCGTTAAATAGCAATCAGCCCCAGCATTTT

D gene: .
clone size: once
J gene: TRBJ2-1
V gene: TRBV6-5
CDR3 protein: CASSRSDRGDNEQFF
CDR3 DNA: TGTGCCAGCAGCAGAAGCGATCGGGGTGACAATGAGCAGTTCTTC

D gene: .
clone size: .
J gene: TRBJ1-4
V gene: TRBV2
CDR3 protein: CASSGAATNEKLFF
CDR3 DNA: TGTGCCAGCAGTGGGGCCGCAACTAATGAAAAACTGTTTTTT

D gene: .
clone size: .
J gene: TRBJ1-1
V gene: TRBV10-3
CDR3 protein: CAISESGGVRTEAFF
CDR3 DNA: TGTGCCATCAGTGAGTCGGGGGGGGTGCGAACTGAAGCTTTCTTT

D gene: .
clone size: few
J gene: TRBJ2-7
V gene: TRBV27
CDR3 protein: CATGTARSYEQYF
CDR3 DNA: TGTGCCACCGGGACTGCCCGCTCCTACGAGCAGTACTTC

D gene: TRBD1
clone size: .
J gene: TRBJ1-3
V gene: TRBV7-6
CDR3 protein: CASSRQGAQDTIYF
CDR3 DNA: TGTGCCAGCAGCAGACAGGGGGCGCAGGACACCATATATTTT

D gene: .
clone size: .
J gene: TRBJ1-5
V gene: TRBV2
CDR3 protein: CASSEGGRGSNQPQHF
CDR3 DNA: TGTGCCAGCAGTGAAGGAGGCAGGGGCAGCAATCAGCCCCAGCATTTT

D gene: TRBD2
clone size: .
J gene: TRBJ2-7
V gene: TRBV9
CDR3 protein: CASSVGEGDEQYF
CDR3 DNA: TGTGCCAGCAGCGTAGGGGAGGGAGACGAGCAGTACTTC

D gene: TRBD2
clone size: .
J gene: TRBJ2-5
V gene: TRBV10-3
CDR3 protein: CAIRDASGAETQYF
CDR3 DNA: TGTGCCATCAGAGATGCCAGCGGGGCAGAGACCCAGTACTTC

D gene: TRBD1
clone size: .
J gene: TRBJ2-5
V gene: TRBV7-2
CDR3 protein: CASSFTGGLETQYF
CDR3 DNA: TGTGCCAGCAGCTTTACAGGGGGCCTCGAGACCCAGTACTTC

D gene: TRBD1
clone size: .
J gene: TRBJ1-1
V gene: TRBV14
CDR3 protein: CASSRDRHTEAFF
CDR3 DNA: TGTGCCAGCAGCCGGGACAGACACACTGAAGCTTTCTTT

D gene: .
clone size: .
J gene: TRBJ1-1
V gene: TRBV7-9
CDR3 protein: CASSLSSHAGVGTEAFF
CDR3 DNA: TGTGCCAGCAGCTTAAGTTCTCATGCAGGGGTCGGTACTGAAGCTTTCTTT

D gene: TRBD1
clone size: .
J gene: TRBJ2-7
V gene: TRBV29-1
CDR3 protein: CSVVGQGSYEQYF
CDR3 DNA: TGCAGCGTTGTCGGACAGGGGAGCTACGAGCAGTACTTC

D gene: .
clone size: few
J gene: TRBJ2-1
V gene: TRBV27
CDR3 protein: CASKDSYQEQFF
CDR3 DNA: TGTGCCAGCAAAGACAGCTACCAGGAGCAGTTCTTC

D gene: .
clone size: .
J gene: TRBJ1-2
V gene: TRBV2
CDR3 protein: CASSDRVLVGYTF
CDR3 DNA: TGTGCCAGCAGTGATAGAGTTCTAGTGGGCTACACCTTC

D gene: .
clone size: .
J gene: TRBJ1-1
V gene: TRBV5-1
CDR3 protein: CASSLAERQPSTEAFF
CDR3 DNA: TGCGCCAGCAGCTTGGCGGAACGACAGCCGAGCACTGAAGCTTTCTTT

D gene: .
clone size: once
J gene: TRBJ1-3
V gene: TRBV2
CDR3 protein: CASHRRGYENTIYF
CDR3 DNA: TGTGCCAGCCATCGCAGGGGATATGAAAACACCATATATTTT

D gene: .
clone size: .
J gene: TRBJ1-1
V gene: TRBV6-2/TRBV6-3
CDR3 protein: CASSYPIRDTEAFF
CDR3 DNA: TGTGCCAGCAGTTACCCTATCCGGGACACTGAAGCTTTCTTT

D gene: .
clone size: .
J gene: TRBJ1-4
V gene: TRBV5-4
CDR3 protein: CASSTPTGPNEKLFF
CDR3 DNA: TGTGCCAGCAGCACCCCGACAGGCCCTAATGAAAAACTGTTTTTT

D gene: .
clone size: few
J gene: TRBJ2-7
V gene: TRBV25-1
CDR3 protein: CASSVRDTFPYEQYF
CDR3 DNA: TGTGCCAGCAGTGTCCGGGACACCTTCCCCTACGAGCAGTACTTC

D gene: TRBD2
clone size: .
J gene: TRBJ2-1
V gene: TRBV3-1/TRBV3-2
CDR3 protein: CASSHYRTSGYNEQFF
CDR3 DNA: TGTGCCAGCAGCCATTACCGGACTAGCGGGTACAATGAGCAGTTCTTC

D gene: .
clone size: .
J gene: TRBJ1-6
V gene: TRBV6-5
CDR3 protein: CASSYIQNSPLHF
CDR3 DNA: TGTGCCAGCAGTTATATACAAAATTCACCCCTCCACTTT

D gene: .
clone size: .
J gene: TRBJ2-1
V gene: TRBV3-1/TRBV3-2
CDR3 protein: CASGRTGFNTYNEQFF
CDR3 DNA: TGTGCCAGCGGAAGAACGGGGTTTAACACCTACAATGAGCAGTTCTTC

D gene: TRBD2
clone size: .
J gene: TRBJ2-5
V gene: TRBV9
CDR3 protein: CASSRGWRGEVAQYF
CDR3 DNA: TGTGCCAGCAGCCGCGGGTGGCGGGGGGAGGTGGCCCAGTACTTC

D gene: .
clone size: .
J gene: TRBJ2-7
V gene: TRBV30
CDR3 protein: CAWSVGLLLSSYEQYF
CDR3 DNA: TGTGCCTGGAGTGTAGGACTACTGCTAAGCTCCTACGAGCAGTACTTC

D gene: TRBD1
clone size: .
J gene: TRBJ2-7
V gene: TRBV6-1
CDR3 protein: CASSEGETGGIYEQYF
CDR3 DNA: TGTGCCAGCAGTGAAGGGGAGACAGGGGGCATCTACGAGCAGTACTTC

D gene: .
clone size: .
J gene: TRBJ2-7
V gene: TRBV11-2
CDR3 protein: CASSFGTLSYGQYF
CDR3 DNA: TGTGCCAGCAGCTTCGGGACACTCTCCTACGGGCAGTACTTC

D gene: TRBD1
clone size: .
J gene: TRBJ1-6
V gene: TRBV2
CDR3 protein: CASRDRTYSPLHF
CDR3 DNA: TGTGCCAGCAGGGACAGGACATATTCACCCCTCCACTTT

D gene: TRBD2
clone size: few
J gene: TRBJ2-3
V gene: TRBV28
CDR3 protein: CASPNSGGGTDTQYF
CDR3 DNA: TGTGCCAGCCCGAATTCGGGAGGTGGCACAGATACGCAGTATTTT

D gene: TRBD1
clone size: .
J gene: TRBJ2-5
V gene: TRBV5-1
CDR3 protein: CASSFSGTGEYF
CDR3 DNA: TGCGCCAGCAGCTTCTCCGGGACAGGGGAATACTTC